Below are 20 T cell receptor beta chains sequenced from a single sample in a study of blood T cells in healthy people across ages. Combining a sample-barcoded 5' primer with a J-beta primer mix, a second PCR ran for roughly 7 to 11 cycles. TCRdb re-derived calls from the 5' RACE reads in MiXCR, one entry per CDR3 protein. The sample contains about 640,000 distinct CDR3 sequences, roughly 50% of which appear only once. Material for sequencing was blood. These receptors were obtained from a man aged 55 to 70 in good health.

The chain is built from TRBV3-1 and TRBJ2-1; D not resolved. Germline CDR1 reads LGHDT; CDR2 reads YNNKEL (reference sequence). The germline V and J ends were trimmed by 3 bases and 0 bases, with 6 bases remaining between them. The CDR3 length is 14 residues. The CDR3 spells CASSHPLSYNEQFF. CDR3 DNA: TGTGCCAGCAGCCATCCCCTCTCCTACAATGAGCAGTTCTTC.

The CDR3 DNA is TGCAGTGCTAGGGGATCACAGGGGGCCTGGACTGAAGCTTTCTTT. This translates into CSARGSQGAWTEAFF. V and J are TRBV20-1 and TRBJ1-1; 9 nucleotides agree with TRBD1. Germline CDR1 reads DFQATT; CDR2 reads SNEGSKA (reference sequence). This CDR3 spans 15 amino acids. V lost 3 bases to trimming and J lost 5 bases; unmatched junction nucleotides: 10.

The V and J genes are TRBV5-1 and TRBJ2-7; D is possibly TRBD1 (5 bases). The CDR3 covers 13 residues. V was clipped by 6 bases and J by 6 bases, with 16 bases between them. Germline CDR1 and CDR2: SGHRS and YFSETQ. The CDR3 region has the DNA TGCGCCAGCACCGTAGGGGTTACGGGCGAGCAGTACTTC. It translates to CASTVGVTGEQYF. Complete variable domain (other parts from reference TRBV5-1 and TRBJ2-7): KAGVTQTPRYLIKTRGQQVTLSCSPISGHRSVSWYQQTPGQGLQFLFEYFSETQRNKGNFPGRFSGRQFSNSRSEMNVSTLELGDSALYLCASTVGVTGEQYFGPGTRLTVT.

The chain has TRBV14 and TRBJ1-1; unclear D gene. CDR1 and CDR2 (germline): SGHDN, FVKESK. The CDR3 is 15 amino acids. Trimming left V 3 bases short and J 0 bases short, with 11 bases between. This CDR3 reads CASSHWTSMNTEAFF. The CDR3 bases are TGTGCCAGCAGCCACTGGACGTCCATGAACACTGAAGCTTTCTTT.

This chain uses TRBV7-2 with TRBJ2-1, with 9 nucleotides matching TRBD2. After removal of 5 bases from V and 6 bases from J, the junction contained 14 bases not matched to a gene. This CDR3 has 17 residues. CDR1 and CDR2 (germline): SGHTA, FQGNSA. This chain's CDR3 is CASSPGTGGGAFNEQFF. In DNA form, the CDR3 reads TGTGCCAGCAGCCCAGGGACTGGCGGGGGGGCATTCAATGAGCAGTTCTTC.

CDR3 in amino acids: CASSRSLYEQYF. CDR3 nucleotide sequence: TGTGCCAGCAGCCGAAGCCTCTACGAGCAGTACTTC. This chain links TRBV7-2 with TRBJ2-7; the D is unclear. The CDR3 runs 12 residues. The V end was cut by 5 bases, the J end by 3 bases, with 8 bases between. The germline V gene has CDR1 SGHTA and CDR2 FQGNSA.

This chain uses TRBV24-1 with TRBJ2-5; D could derive from TRBD1 or TRBD2 (7 bases each). The CDR3 length is 16 residues. Trimming pared 0 bases from V and 5 bases from J, leaving 15 bases between. Germline CDR1 and CDR2: KGHDR and SFDVKD. In nucleotides, the CDR3 is TGTGCCACCAGTGATTTGGGCCAGGGGGGGACCGAGACCCAGTACTTC. It encodes CATSDLGQGGTETQYF.

Regarding this clonotype: A much larger clone differs from this one at a single base, so this may be a read error. J is TRBJ1-2 and V is TRBV9; a weak D match, TRBD1 (6 bases). This CDR3 spans 13 amino acids. Germline V gene data show CDR1 as SGDLS and CDR2 as YYNGEE. The CDR3 reads CASSVGGGYDYTF. As DNA, the CDR3 is TGTGCCAGCAGCGTTGGGGGGGGCTATGACTACACCTTC.

The chain is built from TRBV20-1 and TRBJ1-1; weak D call: TRBD1 (6 bases). Germline CDR1 reads DFQATT; CDR2 reads SNEGSKA (reference sequence). Between the trimmed V and J ends, which lost 7 bases and 1 base, there was a span of 22 bases. The CDR3 runs 16 residues. CDR3 nucleotide sequence: TGCAGTGGAGGGCAGCGGGGGCCGGGAAGGAACACTGAAGCTTTCTTT. Its translation: CSGGQRGPGRNTEAFF.

The genes are TRBV27 and TRBJ1-1; no clear D gene. There are 15 residues in the CDR3. Trimming shortened V by 8 bases and J by 7 bases, and 23 bases separated the two germline ends. Germline V lookup: CDR1 MNHEY, CDR2 SMNVEV (reference sequence). CDR3 protein: CASRSLGLGLSEAFF. The CDR3 DNA reads TGTGCCAGCCGGTCGTTAGGGTTAGGCCTGAGTGAAGCTTTCTTT.

The chain combines TRBV24-1 with TRBJ2-5, with 8 bases identical to TRBD1. Per germline, CDR1 KGHDR and CDR2 SFDVKD. This CDR3 comprises 16 residues. Trimming removed 4 bases from V and 4 bases from J; junction bases left unmatched: 10. The CDR3, as DNA: TGTGCCACCAGTGAAAAGGGACAGGCCCCCCGAGAGACCCAGTACTTC. This encodes CATSEKGQAPRETQYF.

This clonotype was seen just once. The rearrangement links TRBV5-1 to TRBJ2-3; D is possibly TRBD2 (6 bases). Trimming pared 0 bases from V and 5 bases from J, leaving 19 bases between. The germline gives CDR1 SGHRS, CDR2 YFSETQ. This CDR3 comprises 17 residues. CDR3 loop: CASSLGPGGIAGDTQYF. CDR3 DNA sequence: TGCGCCAGCAGCTTGGGGCCCGGAGGGATAGCAGGAGATACGCAGTATTTT. The whole variable domain, filled in from reference TRBV5-1 and TRBJ2-3, reads KAGVTQTPRYLIKTRGQQVTLSCSPISGHRSVSWYQQTPGQGLQFLFEYFSETQRNKGNFPGRFSGRQFSNSRSEMNVSTLELGDSALYLCASSLGPGGIAGDTQYFGPGTRLTVL.

The chain has TRBV5-6 and TRBJ2-5; 14 bases match TRBD2. The CDR3 contains 17 residues. V lost 4 bases, J lost 1 base, and 6 bases stayed unmatched. Germline V lookup: CDR1 SGHDT, CDR2 YYEEEE. The chain's CDR3 is CASSASTSGGAQETQYF. As DNA, the CDR3 is TGTGCCAGCAGCGCCTCGACTAGCGGGGGGGCCCAAGAGACCCAGTACTTC.

The chain couples TRBV28 to TRBJ1-2; maybe TRBD1 (6 bases). The V gene lost 4 bases and the J gene lost 6 bases, with 15 bases spanning the gap. The germline V gene has CDR1 MDHEN and CDR2 SYDVKM. CDR3 length: 14 residues. CDR3 in DNA: TGTGCCAGCAGTTACGAACATAACAGGGATGGCTACACCTTC. Translated, it gives CASSYEHNRDGYTF.

V and J are TRBV21-1 and TRBJ2-7; TRBD1 reflects the table's D call only, with no check against the DNA. TRBV21-1 is designated a pseudogene. The CDR3 sequence is 16 residues long. The DNA for the CDR3 is TGTGCCAGCAGCCCCAGGGGTGACAGGCTGACTTACGAGCAGTACTTC. Translated, it gives CASSPRGDRLTYEQYF.

This chain uses TRBV27 with TRBJ2-2, with 7 bases identical to TRBD1. Germline-derived CDR1 and CDR2 are MNHEY and SMNVEV (reference sequence). The CDR3 has 15 amino acids. The V segment lost 7 bases and the J segment 1 base; nucleotides outside the gene matches: 6. CDR3 DNA sequence: TGTGCCAGCACCACCGGACAGGTGAACACCGGGGAGCTGTTTTTT. This sequence encodes CASTTGQVNTGELFF.

The genes are TRBV11-3 and TRBJ2-5, with D tentatively TRBD2 (6 bases). V shed 1 base and J shed 2 bases, with 11 bases lying between them. In germline, CDR1 is SGHNT, CDR2 YENEEA. The CDR3 is 15 amino acids. For the CDR3, the DNA is TGTGCCAGCAGCTTAGTGGCGGGGAGACAAGAGACCCAGTACTTC. It is translated as CASSLVAGRQETQYF.

This clonotype occurred many times. The chain carries TRBV11-2 and TRBJ2-5; TRBD2 agrees at 7 bases. This CDR3 is 14 amino acids long. Per the germline V gene, CDR1 is SGHAT and CDR2 is FQNNGV. The V gene end was trimmed by 8 bases and the J gene end by 4 bases; junction bases not matched to a gene: 10. Here the CDR3 reads CASSLSSGGETQYF. In DNA, the CDR3 is TGTGCCAGCTCGCTATCCTCGGGGGGAGAGACCCAGTACTTC.

The chain uses TRBV12-3 or TRBV12-4 and TRBJ2-5; D may be TRBD1 or TRBD2 (7 bases each). The V gene lost 6 bases and the J gene lost 4 bases, with 15 bases spanning the gap. The CDR3 runs 14 residues. This chain's CDR3 is CASRGGTVLETQYF. The CDR3 nucleotides read TGTGCCAGCAGGGGAGGGACAGTATTAGAGACCCAGTACTTC.

The chain combines TRBV15 with TRBJ1-5; D is uncertain. V was cut by 0 bases and J by 3 bases, with 9 bases left in between. Germline V gene sequence: CDR1 LNHNV, CDR2 YYDKDF (reference sequence). CDR3 length: 15 amino acids. The CDR3, as DNA: TGTGCCACCAGCAGAGATATGGGTCCCAATCAGCCCCAGCATTTT. This codes for CATSRDMGPNQPQHF. Based on the CDR3 plus reference TRBV15 and TRBJ1-5, the full variable domain is DAMVIQNPRYQVTQFGKPVTLSCSQTLNHNVMYWYQQKSSQAPKLLFHYYDKDFNNEADTPDNFQSRRPNTSFCFLDIRSPGLGDTAMYLCATSRDMGPNQPQHFGDGTRLSIL.